This T cell receptor (beta chain) derives from a study of shared clonotypes between healthy human individuals. V was clipped by 3 bases and J by 1 base; unmatched bases: 2. Germline V CDR1 and CDR2: SGHTA, FQGNSA. This CDR3 is 15 amino acids long. Sequencing was performed with immunoSEQ multiplex PCR; in TCRdb, only in-frame clones are kept and a portion is missing. The repertoire consists of more than 2,000,000 clones, with approximately 93% occurring once and the leading ten covering 0.39%. The sample taken for sequencing was naive CD4+ T cells from PBMCs. As for subset: CD45RA+ positively selected. The gene calls are TRBV7-2 and TRBJ2-5; TRBD2 matches at 10 bases. This TCR was recovered from a man in his late teens or twenties in good health. Some clones in this sample may be carry-over from other donors' samples. The CDR3 DNA is TGTGCCAGCAGCTTCGGACTAGCGGCCCAAGAGACCCAGTACTTC. This translates into CASSFGLAAQETQYF.